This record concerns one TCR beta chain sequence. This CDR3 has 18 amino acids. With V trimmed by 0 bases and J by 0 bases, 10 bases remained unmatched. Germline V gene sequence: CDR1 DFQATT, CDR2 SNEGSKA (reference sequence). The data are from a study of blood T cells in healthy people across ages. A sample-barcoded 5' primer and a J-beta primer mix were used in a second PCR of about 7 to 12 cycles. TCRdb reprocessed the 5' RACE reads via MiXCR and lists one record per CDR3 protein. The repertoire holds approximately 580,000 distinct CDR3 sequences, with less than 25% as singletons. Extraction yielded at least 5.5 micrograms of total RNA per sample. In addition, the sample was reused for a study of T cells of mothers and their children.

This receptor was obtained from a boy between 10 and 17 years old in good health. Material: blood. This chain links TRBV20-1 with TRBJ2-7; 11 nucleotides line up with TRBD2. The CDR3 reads CSARDRGLAGGISYEQYF. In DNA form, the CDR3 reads TGCAGTGCTAGAGATCGCGGTCTAGCGGGGGGAATCTCCTACGAGCAGTACTTC.